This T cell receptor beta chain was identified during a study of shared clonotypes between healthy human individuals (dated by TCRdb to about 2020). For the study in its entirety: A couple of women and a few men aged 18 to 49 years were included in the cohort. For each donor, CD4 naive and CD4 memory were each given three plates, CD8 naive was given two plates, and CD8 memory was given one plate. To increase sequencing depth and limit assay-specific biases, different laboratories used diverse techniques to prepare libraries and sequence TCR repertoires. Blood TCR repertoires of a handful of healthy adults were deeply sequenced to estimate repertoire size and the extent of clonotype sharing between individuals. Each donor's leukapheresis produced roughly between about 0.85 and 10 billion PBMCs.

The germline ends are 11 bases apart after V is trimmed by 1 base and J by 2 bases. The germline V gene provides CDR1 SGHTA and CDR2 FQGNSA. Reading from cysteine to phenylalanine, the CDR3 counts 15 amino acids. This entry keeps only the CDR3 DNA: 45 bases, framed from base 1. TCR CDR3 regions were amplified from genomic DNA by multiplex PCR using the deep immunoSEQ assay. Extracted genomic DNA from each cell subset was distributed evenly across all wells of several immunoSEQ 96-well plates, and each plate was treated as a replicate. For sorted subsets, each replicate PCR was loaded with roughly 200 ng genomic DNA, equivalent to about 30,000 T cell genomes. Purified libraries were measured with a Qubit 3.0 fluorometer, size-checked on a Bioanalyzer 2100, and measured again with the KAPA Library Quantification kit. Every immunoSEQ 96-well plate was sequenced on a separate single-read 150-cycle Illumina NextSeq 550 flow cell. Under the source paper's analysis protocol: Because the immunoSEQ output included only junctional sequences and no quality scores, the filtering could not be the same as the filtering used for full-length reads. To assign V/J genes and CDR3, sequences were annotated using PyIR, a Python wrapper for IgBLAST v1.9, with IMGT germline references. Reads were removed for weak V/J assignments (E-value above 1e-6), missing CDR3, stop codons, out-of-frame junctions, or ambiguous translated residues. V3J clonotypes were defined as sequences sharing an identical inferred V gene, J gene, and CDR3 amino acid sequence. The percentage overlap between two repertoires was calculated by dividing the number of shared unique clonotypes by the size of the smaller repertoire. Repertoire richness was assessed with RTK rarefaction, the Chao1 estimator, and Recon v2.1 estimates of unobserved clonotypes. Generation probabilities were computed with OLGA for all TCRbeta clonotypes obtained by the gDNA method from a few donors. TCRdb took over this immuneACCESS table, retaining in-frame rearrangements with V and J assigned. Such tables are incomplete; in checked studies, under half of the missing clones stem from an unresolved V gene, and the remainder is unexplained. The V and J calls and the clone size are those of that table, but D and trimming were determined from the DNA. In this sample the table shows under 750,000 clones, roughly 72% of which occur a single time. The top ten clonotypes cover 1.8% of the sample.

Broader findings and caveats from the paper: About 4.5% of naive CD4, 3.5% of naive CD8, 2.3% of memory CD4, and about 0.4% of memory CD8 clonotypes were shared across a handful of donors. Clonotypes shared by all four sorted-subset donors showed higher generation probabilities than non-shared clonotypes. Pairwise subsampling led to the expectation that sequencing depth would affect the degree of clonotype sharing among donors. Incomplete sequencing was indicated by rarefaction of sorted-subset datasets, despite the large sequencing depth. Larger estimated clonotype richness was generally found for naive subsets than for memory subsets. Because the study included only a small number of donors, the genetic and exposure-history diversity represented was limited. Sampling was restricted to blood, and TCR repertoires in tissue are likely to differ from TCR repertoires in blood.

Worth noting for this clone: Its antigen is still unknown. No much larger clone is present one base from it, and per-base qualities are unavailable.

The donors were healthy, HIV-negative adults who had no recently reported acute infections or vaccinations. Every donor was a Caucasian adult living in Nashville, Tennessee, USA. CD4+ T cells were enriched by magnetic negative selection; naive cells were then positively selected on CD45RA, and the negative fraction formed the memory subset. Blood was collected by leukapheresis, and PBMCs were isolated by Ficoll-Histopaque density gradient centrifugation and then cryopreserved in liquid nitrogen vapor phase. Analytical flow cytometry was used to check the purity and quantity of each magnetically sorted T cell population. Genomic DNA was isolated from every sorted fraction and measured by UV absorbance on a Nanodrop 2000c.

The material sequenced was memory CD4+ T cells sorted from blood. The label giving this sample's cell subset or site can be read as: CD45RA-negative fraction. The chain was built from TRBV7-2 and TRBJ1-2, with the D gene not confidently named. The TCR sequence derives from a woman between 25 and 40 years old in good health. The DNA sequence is TGTGCCAGCAGCTTAGAAGGGTCCCTAAACTATGGCTACACCTTC. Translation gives CASSLEGSLNYGYTF. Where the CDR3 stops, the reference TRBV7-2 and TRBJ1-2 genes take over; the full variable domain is GAGVSQSPSNKVTEKGKDVELRCDPISGHTALYWYRQSLGQGLEFLIYFQGNSAPDKSGLPSDRFSAERTGGSVSTLTIQRTQQEDSAVYLCASSLEGSLNYGYTFGSGTRLTVV.